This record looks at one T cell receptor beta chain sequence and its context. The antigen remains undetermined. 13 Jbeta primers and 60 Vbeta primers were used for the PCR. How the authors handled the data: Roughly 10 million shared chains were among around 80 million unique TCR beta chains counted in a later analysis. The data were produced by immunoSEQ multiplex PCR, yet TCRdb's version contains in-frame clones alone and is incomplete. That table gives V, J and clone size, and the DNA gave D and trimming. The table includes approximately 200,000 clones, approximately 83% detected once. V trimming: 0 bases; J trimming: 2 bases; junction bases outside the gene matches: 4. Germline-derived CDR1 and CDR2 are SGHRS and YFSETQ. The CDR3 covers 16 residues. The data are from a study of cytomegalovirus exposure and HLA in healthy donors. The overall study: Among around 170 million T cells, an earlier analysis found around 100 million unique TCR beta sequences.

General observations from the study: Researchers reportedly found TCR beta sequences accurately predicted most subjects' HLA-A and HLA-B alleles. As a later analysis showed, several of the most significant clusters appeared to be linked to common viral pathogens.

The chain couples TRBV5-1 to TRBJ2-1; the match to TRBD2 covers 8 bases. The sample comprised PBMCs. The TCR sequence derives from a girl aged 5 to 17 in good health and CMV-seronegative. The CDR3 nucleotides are TGCGCCAGCAGCTTGGGGGAACTAGCGGCCTACAATGAGCAGTTCTTC. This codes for CASSLGELAAYNEQFF. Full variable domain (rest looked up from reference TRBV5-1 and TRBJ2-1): KAGVTQTPRYLIKTRGQQVTLSCSPISGHRSVSWYQQTPGQGLQFLFEYFSETQRNKGNFPGRFSGRQFSNSRSEMNVSTLELGDSALYLCASSLGELAAYNEQFFGPGTRLTVL.